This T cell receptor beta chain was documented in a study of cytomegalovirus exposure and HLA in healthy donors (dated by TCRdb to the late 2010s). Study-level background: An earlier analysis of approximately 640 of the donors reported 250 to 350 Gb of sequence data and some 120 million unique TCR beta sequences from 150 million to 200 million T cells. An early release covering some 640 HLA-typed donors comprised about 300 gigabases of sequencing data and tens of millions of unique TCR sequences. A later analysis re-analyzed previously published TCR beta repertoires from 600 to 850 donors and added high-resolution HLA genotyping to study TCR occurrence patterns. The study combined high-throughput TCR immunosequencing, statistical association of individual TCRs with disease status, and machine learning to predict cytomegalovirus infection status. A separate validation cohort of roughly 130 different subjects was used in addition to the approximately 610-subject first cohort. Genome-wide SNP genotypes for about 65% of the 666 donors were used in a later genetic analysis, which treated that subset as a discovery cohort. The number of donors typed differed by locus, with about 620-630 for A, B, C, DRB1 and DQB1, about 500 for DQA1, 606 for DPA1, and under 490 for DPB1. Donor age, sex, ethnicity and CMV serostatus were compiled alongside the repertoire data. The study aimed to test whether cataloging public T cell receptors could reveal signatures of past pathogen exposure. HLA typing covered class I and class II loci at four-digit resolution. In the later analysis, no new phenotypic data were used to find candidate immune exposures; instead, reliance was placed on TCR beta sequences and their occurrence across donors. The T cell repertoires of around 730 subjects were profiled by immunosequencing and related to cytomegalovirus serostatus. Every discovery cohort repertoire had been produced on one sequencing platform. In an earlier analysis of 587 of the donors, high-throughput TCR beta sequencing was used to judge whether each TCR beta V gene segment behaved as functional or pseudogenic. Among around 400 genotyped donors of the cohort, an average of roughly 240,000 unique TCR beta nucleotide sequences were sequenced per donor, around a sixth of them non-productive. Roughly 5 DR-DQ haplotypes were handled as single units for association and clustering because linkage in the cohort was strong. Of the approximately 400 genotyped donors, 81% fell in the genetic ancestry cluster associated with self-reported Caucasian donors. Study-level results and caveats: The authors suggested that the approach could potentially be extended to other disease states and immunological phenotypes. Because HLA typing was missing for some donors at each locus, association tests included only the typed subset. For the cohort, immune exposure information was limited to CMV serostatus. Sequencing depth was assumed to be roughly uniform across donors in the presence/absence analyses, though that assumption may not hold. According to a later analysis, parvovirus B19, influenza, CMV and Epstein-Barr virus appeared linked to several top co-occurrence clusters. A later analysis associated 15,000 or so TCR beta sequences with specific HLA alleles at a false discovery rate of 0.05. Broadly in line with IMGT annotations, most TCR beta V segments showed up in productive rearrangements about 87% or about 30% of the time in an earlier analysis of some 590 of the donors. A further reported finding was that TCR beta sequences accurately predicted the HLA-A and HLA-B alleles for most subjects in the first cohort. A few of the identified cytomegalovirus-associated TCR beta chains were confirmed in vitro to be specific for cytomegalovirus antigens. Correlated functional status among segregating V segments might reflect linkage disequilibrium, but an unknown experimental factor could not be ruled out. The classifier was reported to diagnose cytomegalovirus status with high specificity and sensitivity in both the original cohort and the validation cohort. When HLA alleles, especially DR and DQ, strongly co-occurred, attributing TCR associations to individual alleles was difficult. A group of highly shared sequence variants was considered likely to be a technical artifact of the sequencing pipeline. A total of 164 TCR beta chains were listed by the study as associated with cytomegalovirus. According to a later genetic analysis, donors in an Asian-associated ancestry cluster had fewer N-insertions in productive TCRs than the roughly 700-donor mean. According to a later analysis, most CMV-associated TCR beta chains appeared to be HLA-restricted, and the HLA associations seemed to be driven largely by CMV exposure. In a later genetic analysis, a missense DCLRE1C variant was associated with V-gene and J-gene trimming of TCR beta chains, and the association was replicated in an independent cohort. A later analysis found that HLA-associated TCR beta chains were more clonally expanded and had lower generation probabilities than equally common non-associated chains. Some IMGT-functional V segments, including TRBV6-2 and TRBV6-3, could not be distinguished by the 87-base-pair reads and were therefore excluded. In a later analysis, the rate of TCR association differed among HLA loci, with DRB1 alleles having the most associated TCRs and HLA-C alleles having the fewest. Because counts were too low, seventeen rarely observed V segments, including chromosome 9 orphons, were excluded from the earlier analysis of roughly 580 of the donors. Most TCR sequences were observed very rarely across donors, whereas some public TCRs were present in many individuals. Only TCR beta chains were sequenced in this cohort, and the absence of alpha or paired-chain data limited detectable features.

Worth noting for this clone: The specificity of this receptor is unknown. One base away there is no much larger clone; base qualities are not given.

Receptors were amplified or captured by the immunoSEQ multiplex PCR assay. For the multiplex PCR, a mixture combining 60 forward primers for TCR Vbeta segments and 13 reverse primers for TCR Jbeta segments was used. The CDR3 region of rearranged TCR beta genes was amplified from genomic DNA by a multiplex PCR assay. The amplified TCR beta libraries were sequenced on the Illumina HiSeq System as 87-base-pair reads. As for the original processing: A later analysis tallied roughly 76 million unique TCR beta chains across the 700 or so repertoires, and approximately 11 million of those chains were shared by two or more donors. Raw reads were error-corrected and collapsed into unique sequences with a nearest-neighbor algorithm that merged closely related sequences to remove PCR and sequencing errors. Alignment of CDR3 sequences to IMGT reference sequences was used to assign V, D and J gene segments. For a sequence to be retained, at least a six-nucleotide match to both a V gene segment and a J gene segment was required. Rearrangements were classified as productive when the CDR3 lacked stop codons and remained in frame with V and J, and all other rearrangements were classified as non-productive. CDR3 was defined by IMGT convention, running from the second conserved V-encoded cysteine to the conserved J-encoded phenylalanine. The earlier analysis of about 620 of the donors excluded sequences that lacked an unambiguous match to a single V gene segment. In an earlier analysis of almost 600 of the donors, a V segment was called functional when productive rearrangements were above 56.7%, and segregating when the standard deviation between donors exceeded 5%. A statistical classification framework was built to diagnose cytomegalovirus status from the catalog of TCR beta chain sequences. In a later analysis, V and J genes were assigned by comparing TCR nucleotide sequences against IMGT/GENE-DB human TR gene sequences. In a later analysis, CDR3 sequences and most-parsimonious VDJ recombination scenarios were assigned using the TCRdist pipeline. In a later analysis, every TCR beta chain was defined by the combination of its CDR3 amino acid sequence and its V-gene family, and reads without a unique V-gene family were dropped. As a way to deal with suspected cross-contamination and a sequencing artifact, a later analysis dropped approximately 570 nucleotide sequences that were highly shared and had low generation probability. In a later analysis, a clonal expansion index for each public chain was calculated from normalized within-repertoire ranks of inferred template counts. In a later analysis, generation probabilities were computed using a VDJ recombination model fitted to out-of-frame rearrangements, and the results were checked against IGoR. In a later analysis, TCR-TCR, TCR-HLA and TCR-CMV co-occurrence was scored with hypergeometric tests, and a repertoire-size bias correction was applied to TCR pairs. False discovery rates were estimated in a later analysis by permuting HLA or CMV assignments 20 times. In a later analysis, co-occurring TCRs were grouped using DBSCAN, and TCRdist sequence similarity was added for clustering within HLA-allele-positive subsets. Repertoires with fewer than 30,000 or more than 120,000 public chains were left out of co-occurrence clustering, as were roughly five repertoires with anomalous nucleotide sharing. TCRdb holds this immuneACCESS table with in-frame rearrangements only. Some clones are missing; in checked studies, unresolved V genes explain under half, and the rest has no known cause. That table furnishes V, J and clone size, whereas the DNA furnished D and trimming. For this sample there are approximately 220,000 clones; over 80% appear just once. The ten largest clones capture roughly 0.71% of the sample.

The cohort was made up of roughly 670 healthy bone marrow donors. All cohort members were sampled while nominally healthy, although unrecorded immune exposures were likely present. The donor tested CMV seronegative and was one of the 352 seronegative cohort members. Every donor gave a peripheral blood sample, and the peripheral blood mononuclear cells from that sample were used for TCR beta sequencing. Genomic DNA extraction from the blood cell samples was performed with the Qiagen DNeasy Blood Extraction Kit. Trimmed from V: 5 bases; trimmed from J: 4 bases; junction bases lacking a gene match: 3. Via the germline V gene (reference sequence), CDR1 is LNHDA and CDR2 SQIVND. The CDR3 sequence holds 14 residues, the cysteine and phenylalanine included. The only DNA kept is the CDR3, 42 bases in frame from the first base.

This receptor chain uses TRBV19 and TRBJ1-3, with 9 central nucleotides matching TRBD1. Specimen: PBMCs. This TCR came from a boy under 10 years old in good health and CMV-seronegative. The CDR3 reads CASSDGQGGNTIYF. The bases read TGTGCCAGTAGTGATGGACAGGGGGGAAACACCATATATTTT.